This T cell receptor beta chain came from a study of beta chain features in type 1 diabetes (dated by TCRdb to the late 2010s). About the investigation overall: Mean age, gender distribution, total cell number and subset yield were not different between patients and healthy donors. Across all samples, 107,917,701 sorted cells were examined, and cell number per subset correlated strongly with RNA yield. The study compared the TCRB repertoires of sorted circulating CD4+ T cell subsets in recently diagnosed type 1 diabetes patients with those in matched healthy donors. Regulatory and stem cell-like memory subsets were obtained from only 8 patients and about 8 healthy donors, while naive and central memory subsets were obtained from all 30 or so donors.

A single peripheral blood draw of around 0.11 L on average was collected from each donor into heparinised tubes. Naive, central memory, regulatory and stem cell-like memory CD4+ T cells were sorted on a BD FACSAria II using a panel including CD45RO, CCR7, CD25, CD127, CD95 and CD27. A purity above 98% was achieved for all sorted populations. Right away, PBMCs were isolated by Lymphoprep density gradient centrifugation and were stained directly, with no culture step. So that batch effects would be minimized, each experiment stained and sorted samples in pairs, pairing one healthy donor with one patient. The germline V gene (reference sequence) specifies MNHNY as CDR1 and SVGAGI as CDR2. Taken from cysteine to phenylalanine, the CDR3 has 11 residues. The CDR3 DNA has 33 bases and is translated from base 1. From V the trimming removes 10 bases and from J it removes 6 bases, while the gene matches leave 5 bases of the junction unaccounted for.

Overall study results and their limits: Shorter templates might have been favored by PCR, but patient and control samples were amplified and corrected together, so both groups would have been affected equally by any skew. The naive, central memory and regulatory TCRB repertoires appeared to resemble one another more closely among patients than among healthy donors. At VDJ recombination sites, patients with type 1 diabetes made fewer insertions and deleted more nucleotides, a pattern implying thymic rearrangement abnormalities. Because cDNA was sequenced instead of genomic DNA, highly expressing activated cells could be over-represented, though the groups showed no difference in activation or CD3 levels. Type 1 diabetes patients showed a moderate but significant shortening of TCRB CDR3 length in all four CD4+ subsets. Because small numbers of individuals were included in the HLA sub-analyses, any influence of HLA type on TCRB rearrangement was left unresolved.

Points on this clone: Its antigen target is currently unknown. Base qualities are not recorded, but no much larger clone differs from it by a single base.

The entire isolated RNA was reverse transcribed using the High Capacity cDNA Reverse Transcription Kit, and thus expressed TCRB transcripts were sequenced. Deep immunoSEQ sequencing was applied to naive, central memory and regulatory T cell samples, giving an average of around 3.4 million total reads per sample. After sorted cells were lysed in RLT buffer, RNA was extracted with DNase-treated RNeasy Micro or Mini kits, with the choice depending on cell number. Each cell subset was processed on its own to prevent cross-contamination, while patient and healthy donor samples were processed together. The immunoSEQ multiplex PCR was used to amplify TCRB sequences from cDNA, generating 87-bp fragments that spanned the CDR3 region. Sequencing of the amplicons was performed on the Illumina HiSeq platform. The published analysis was carried out like this. Synthetic template baselines were used to correct PCR bias computationally, reads within Hamming distance 2 were collapsed together, and singletons that could not be merged were discarded. Reads were aligned to IMGT to assign V, D and J genes, CDR3 length, and insertions or deletions at six rearrangement sites. Within each subset, clonotype counts were normalized to the number of sorted cells before true diversity and Gini coefficients were calculated with the tcR R package. The overlap coefficient, calculated on TCRB nucleotide sequences, was used to measure repertoire sharing. As a proxy for the pre-selection repertoire, out-of-frame TCRB sequences from naive cells were analyzed. As stored in TCRdb, this immuneACCESS dataset retains in-frame rearrangements with V and J assigned. A fraction of the clones does not appear; measured against another copy, unresolved V genes explain less than half of the discrepancy, and the remainder lacks a known reason. V and J calls and clone size are as listed in that table; D and trimming were resolved from the DNA. Counted in this sample were 250,000 or so clones; around 20% of them appeared once. 0.028% of the sample is held by the ten biggest clonotypes.

Sequenced material: naive CD4+ T cells from blood. The sample's cell subset or site label, decoded: true naive CD4+ T cells. The receptor was derived from a woman aged 40 to 50 with type 1 diabetes. Recombination connected TRBV6-6 to TRBJ2-7, with 8 bases aligning to TRBD1. The CDR3 loop reads CAISGGREQYF. The sequenced DNA: TGTGCCATCTCAGGGGGCCGCGAGCAGTACTTC.